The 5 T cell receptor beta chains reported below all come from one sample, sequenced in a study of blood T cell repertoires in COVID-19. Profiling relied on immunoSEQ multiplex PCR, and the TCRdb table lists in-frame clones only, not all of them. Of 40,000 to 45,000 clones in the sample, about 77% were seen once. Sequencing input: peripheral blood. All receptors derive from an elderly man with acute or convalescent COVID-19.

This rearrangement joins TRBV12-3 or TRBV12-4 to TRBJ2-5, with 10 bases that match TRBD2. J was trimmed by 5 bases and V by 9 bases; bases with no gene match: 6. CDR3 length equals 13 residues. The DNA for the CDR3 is TGTGCCAGTCTAGCGGGAGAGGTCGAGACCCAGTACTTC. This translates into CASLAGEVETQYF.

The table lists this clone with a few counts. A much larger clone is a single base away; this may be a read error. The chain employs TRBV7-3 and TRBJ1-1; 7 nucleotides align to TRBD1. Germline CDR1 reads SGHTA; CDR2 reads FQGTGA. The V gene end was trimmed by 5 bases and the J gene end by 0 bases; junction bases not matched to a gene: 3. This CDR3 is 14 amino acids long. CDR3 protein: CASSQGTVNTEAFF. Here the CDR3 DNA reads TGTGCCAGCAGCCAGGGGACAGTGAACACTGAAGCTTTCTTT.

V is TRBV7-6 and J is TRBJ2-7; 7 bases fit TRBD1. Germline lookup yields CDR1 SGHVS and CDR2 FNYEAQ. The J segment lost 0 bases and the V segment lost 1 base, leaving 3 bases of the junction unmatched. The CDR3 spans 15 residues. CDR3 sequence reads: CASSLEDRSSYEQYF. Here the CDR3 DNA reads TGTGCCAGCAGCTTAGAGGACAGGAGCTCCTACGAGCAGTACTTC. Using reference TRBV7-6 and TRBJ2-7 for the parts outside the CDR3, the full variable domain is GAGVSQSPRYKVTKRGQDVALRCDPISGHVSLYWYRQALGQGPEFLTYFNYEAQQDKSGLPNDRFSAERPEGSISTLTIQRTEQRDSAMYRCASSLEDRSSYEQYFGPGTRLTVT.

This CDR3 reads CASSSGQGYGYTF. DNA of the CDR3: TGTGCCAGCAGCTCGGGACAAGGCTATGGCTACACCTTC. The chain uses TRBV5-5 and TRBJ1-2; tentative D call: TRBD1 (6 bases). The ends were cut back, 3 bases at V and 4 bases at J, with 10 bases in the middle. Germline V lookup: CDR1 SGHKS, CDR2 YYEKEE (reference sequence). The CDR3 extends over 13 amino acids.

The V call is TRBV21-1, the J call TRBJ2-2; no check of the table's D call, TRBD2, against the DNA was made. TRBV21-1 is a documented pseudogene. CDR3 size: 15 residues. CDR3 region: CASSKAGENTGELFF. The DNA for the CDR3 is TGTGCCAGCAGCAAAGCAGGAGAGAACACCGGGGAGCTGTTTTTT.